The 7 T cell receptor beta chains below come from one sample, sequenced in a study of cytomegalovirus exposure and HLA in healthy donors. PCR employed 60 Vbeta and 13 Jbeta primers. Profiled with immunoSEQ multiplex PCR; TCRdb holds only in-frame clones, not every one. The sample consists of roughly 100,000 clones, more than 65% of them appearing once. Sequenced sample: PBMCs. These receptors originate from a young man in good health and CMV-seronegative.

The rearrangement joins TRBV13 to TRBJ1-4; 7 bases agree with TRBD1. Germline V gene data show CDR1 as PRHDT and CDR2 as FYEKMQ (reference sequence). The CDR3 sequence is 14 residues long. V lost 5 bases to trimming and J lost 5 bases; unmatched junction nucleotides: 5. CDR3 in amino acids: CASSRGTENEKLFF. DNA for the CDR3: TGTGCCAGCAGCCGCGGGACAGAGAATGAAAAACTGTTTTTT.

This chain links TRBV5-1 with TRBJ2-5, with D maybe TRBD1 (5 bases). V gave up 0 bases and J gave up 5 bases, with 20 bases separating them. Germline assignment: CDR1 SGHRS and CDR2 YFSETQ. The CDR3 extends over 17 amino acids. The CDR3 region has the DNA TGCGCCAGCAGCTTGGCCAGGGCGAACCAACCTGGGGAGACCCAGTACTTC. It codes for CASSLARANQPGETQYF.

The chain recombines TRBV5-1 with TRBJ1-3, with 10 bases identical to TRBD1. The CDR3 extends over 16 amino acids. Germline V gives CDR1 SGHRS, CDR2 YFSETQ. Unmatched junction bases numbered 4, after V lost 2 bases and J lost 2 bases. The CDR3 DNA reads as TGCGCCAGCAGCTTACCCGGGACAGGGGCTGGAAACACCATATATTTT. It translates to CASSLPGTGAGNTIYF.

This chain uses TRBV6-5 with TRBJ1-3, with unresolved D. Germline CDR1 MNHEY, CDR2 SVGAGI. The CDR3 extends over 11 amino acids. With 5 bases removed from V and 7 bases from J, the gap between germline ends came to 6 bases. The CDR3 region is CASSNLNTIYF. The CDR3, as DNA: TGTGCCAGCAGTAATCTGAACACCATATATTTT.

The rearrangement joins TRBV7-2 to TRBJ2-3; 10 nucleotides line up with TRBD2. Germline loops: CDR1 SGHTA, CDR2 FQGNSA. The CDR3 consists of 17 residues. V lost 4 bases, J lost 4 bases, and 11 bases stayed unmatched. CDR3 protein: CASSSQLAGYPPDTQYF. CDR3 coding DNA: TGTGCCAGCAGCTCGCAACTAGCGGGATACCCCCCAGATACGCAGTATTTT.

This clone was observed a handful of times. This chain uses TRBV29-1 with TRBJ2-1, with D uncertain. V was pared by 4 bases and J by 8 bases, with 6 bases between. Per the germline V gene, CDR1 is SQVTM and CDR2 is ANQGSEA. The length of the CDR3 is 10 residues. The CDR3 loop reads CSVAYYEQFF. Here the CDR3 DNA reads TGCAGCGTTGCGTACTATGAGCAGTTCTTC.

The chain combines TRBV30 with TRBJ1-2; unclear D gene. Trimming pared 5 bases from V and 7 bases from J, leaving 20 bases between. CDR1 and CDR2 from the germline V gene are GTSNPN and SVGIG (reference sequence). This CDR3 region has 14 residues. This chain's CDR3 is CAWGVEGEAGGYTF. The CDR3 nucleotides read TGTGCCTGGGGGGTAGAGGGAGAAGCCGGTGGCTACACCTTC.